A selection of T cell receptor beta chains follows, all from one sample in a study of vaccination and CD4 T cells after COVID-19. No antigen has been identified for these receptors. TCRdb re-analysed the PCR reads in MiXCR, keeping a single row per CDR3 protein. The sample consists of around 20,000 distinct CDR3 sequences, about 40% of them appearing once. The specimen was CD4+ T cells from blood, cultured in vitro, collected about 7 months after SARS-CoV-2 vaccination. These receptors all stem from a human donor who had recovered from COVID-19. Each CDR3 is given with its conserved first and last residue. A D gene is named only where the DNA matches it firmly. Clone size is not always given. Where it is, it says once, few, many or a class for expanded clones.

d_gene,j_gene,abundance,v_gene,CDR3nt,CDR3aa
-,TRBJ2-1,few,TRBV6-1,TGTGCCAGCGGCTCCCGGGGTCTTAATGAGCAGTTCTTC,CASGSRGLNEQFF
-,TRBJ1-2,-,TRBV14,TGTGCCAGCAGCCAAGATGGTGGCTACACCTTC,CASSQDGGYTF
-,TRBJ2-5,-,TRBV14,TGTGCCAGCAGCCTGATAGCTTTGCCTCCCAAGACCCAGTACTTC,CASSLIALPPKTQYF
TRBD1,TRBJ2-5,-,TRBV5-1,TGCGCCAGCAGCTTGCCAGGACAGGGGCATGTGGAAGAGACCCAGTACTTC,CASSLPGQGHVEETQYF
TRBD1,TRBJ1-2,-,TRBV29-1,TGCAGCGTCCTAAAAGGACAGGGGGATGCGTGGGGCTACACCTTC,CSVLKGQGDAWGYTF
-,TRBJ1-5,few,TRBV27,TGTGCCAGTGCCTTACGGAGATCGGAGCCCCAGCATTTT,CASALRRSEPQHF
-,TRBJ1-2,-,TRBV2,TGTGCCAGCAGCAACACGGGGCAGGGACCCAACTATGGCTACACCTTC,CASSNTGQGPNYGYTF
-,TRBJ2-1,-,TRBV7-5,-,CISVPEAYQRGLDYNEQFF
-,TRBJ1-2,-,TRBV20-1,TGCAGTGCCCGCCTGGACCGCGACTATGGCTACACCTTC,CSARLDRDYGYTF
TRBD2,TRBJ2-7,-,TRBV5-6,TGTGCCAGCAGCCGGGCGGGGGGCCGAAGAGAGCAGTACTTC,CASSRAGGRREQYF
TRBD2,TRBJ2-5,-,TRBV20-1,TGCAGTGCTCCCGGGACTAGCGGGAGGGCCAACCCAGAGACCCAGTACTTC,CSAPGTSGRANPETQYF
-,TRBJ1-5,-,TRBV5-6,TGTGCCAGCAGCTTGGGTCATCAGCCCCAGCATTTT,CASSLGHQPQHF
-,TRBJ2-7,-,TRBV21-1,TGTGCCAGCAGCAAAGTGACGGCCGGGACTAGCGTACGGGGGTACGAGCAGTACTTC,CASSKVTAGTSVRGYEQYF
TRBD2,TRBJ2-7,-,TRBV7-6,TGTGCCAGCAGCATGAACGGGAGGTACGAGCAGTACTTC,CASSMNGRYEQYF
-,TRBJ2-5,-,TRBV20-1,TGCAGTGCTAGTACCGTCGGGGAGACCCAGTACTTC,CSASTVGETQYF
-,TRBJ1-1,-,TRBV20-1,TGCAGTGCCAGCCATAGAGGGGGGGCCCGTGAAGCTTTCTTT,CSASHRGGAREAFF
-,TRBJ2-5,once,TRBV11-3,TGTGCCAGCAGCTTAACACAGGAGGCGGAGACCCAGTACTTC,CASSLTQEAETQYF
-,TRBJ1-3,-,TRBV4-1,TGCGCCAGCAGCCAAGCACTGAGCTCTGGAAACACCATATATTTT,CASSQALSSGNTIYF
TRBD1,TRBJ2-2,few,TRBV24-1,TGTGCCACCAGTGTAGGGACAGGGAGGAACACCGGGGAGCTGTTTTTT,CATSVGTGRNTGELFF
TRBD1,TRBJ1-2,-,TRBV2,TGTGCCAGCAGGGACAGGGGGCCGGGTGGCTACACCTTC,CASRDRGPGGYTF
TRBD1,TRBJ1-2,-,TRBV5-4,TGTGCCAGCAGATCCGGGACAGCGGATGGCTACACCTTC,CASRSGTADGYTF
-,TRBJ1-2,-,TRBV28,TGTGCCAGCAGGACCCTCGGGGGCGGGTATGGCTACACCTTC,CASRTLGGGYGYTF
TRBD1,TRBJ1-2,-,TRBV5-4,TGTGCCAGCAGCCGAAGGGACAGGCCTTATGGCTACACCTTC,CASSRRDRPYGYTF
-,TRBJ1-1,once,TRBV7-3,TGTGCCAGCAGCTTAACGATGGACACTGAAGCTTTCTTT,CASSLTMDTEAFF
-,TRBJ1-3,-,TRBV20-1,TGCAGTGCTAGAGATCTAAGGGGCTCTGGAAACACCATATATTTT,CSARDLRGSGNTIYF
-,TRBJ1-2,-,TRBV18,TGTGCCAGCTCACCTATTGCAGGGAACTATGGCTACACCTTC,CASSPIAGNYGYTF
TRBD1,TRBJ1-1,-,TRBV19,TGTGCCAGTAGTCCCAGGGGGTGGATGACTGAAGCTTTCTTT,CASSPRGWMTEAFF
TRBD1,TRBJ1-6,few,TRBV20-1,TGCAGTGCTAGAGATGGGCAGGGGGCATCCTATAATTCACCCCTCCACTTT,CSARDGQGASYNSPLHF
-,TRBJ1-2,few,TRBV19,TGTGCCAGTAGCACCCTCTATGGCTACACCTTC,CASSTLYGYTF
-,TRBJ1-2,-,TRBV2,TGTGCCAGCAATAATCTTCGCGGCTACACCTTC,CASNNLRGYTF
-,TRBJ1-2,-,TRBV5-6,TGTGCCAGCAGCTTGCTGGAGGCGGGGAACTATGGCTACACCTTC,CASSLLEAGNYGYTF
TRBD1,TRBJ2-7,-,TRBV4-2,TGTGCCAGCAGCCAAGACAGGGGGTACGAGCAGTACTTC,CASSQDRGYEQYF
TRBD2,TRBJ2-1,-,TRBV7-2,TGTGCCAGCAGCCCTCGTACTTGGGGACTAGCGGGGTACTCCTACAATGAGCAGTTCTTC,CASSPRTWGLAGYSYNEQFF
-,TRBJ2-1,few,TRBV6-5,TGTGCCAGCAGTTATCGCACCGGGGGTCCCTACAATGAGCAGTTCTTC,CASSYRTGGPYNEQFF
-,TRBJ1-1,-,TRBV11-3,TGTGCCAGCAGCTTAGTACTCACGGGGGCAGTGAACACTGAAGCTTTCTTT,CASSLVLTGAVNTEAFF
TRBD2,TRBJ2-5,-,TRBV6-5,TGTGCCAGCAGTTTGATACTTGCGGGGGGGCAAGAGACCCAGTACTTC,CASSLILAGGQETQYF
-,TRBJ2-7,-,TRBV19,TGTGCCAGTAGGGAATCCACGGCGGCCGTCTGCGAGCAGTACTTC,CASRESTAAVCEQYF
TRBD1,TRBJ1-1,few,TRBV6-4,TGTGCCAGCAGAAACCGGACAGGGAAGACTGAAGCTTTCTTT,CASRNRTGKTEAFF
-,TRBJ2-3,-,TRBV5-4,TGTGCCAGCAGCCCGCGGGCTTTCACAGATACGCAGTATTTT,CASSPRAFTDTQYF
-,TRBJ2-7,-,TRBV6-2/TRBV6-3,TGTGCCAGCAGTTATCCGGTAGGGTATGACTACGAGCAGTACTTC,CASSYPVGYDYEQYF
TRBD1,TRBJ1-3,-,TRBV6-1,TGTGCCAGCAGTGAAGGGACAGGGATATACACCATATATTTT,CASSEGTGIYTIYF
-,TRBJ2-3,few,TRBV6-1,TGTGCCACACAGGGTCCACCTTCCTTGGTGACGCAGTATTTT,CATQGPPSLVTQYF
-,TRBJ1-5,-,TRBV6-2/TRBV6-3,TGTGCCAGCAGTTCGCGGGGAAGCAATCAGCCCCAGCATTTT,CASSSRGSNQPQHF
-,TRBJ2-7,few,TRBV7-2,TGTGCCAGCAGCTTCGACATGTCCTACGAGCAGTACTTC,CASSFDMSYEQYF
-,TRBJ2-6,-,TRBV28,TGTGCCAGCAGTTTATACTCTGGGGCCAACGTCCTGACTTTC,CASSLYSGANVLTF
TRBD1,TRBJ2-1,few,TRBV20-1,TGCAGTGCTAGAGATCGGGGGACAGGGGTTCTTTACAATGAGCAGTTCTTC,CSARDRGTGVLYNEQFF
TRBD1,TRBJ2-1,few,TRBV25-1,TGTGCCAGCAGTTTCTCCGGACAGGGGATTTCAAGTGAGCAGTTCTTC,CASSFSGQGISSEQFF
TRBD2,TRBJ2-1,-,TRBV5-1,TGCGCCAGCAGCTTGACCGGGACTAGCGGGGAGAGGCAGTTCTTC,CASSLTGTSGERQFF
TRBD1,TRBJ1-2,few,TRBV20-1,TGCAGTGCTCGAAGGACAGGCGTCAACTATGGCTACACCTTC,CSARRTGVNYGYTF
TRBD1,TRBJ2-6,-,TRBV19,TGTGCCAGTAGTCAGGGGGCTGGGGCCAACGTCCTGACTTTC,CASSQGAGANVLTF
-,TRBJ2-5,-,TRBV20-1,TGCAGTGCACCGGGACAATCGCAGACCCAGTACTTC,CSAPGQSQTQYF
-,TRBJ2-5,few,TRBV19,TGTGCCAGTATGGGGCTAGATGAAGAGACCCAGTACTTC,CASMGLDEETQYF
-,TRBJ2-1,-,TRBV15,TGTGTCACCAGCCCCCGGAGGGCAGGTAACAATGAGCAGTTCTTC,CVTSPRRAGNNEQFF
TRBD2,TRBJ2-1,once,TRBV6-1,TGTGCCAGCAGCCCGGGACTAGCGGGGAACAATGAGCAGTTCTTC,CASSPGLAGNNEQFF
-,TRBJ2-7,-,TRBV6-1,TGTGCCAGCAGTGAAGAAAAACAGGTCGGCTACGAGCAGTACTTC,CASSEEKQVGYEQYF
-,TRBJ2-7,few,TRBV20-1,TGCAGTGCTAGCCCGGGAACGACCTCCGAGCAGTACTTC,CSASPGTTSEQYF
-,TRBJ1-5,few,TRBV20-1,TGCAGTGCTGGGCAAAGTAGTATCAGCAATCAGCCCCAGCATTTT,CSAGQSSISNQPQHF
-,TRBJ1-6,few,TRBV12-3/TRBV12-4,TGTGCCAGCAGTTTCTCAAATTCACCCCTCCACTTT,CASSFSNSPLHF
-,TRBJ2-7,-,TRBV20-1,TGCAGTGCTAGCCGTCCAGGGACCTACGAGCAGTACTTC,CSASRPGTYEQYF